The T cell receptor (beta chain) under discussion was sequenced for a study of tumor and adjacent non-tumor tissue in lung cancer. Study-level findings and limits: Higher tumor TCR diversity was associated with shorter survival. Normal lung showed higher cumulative top 100 clone frequency than tumor.

Concerning this clonotype itself: Its antigen remains unidentified.

CDR1 and CDR2 from the germline V gene are DFQATT and SNEGSKA (reference sequence). The CDR3 is 13 residues long. Trimming took off 1 base at V and 3 bases at J, with 10 bases between the two ends. This sample's RNA came from whole unsorted tissue. The normal lung tissue was taken more than 3 cm from the tumor edge. The library came from three nested PCR rounds adapted from ARM-PCR protocols. TCRdb called the multiplex PCR reads again in MiXCR, with one record for every CDR3 protein. This table has 55,000 to 65,000 distinct CDR3 sequences, roughly two thirds appearing once. Material: distant non-tumor lung tissue. This clonotype was obtained from a man aged 70-80 years with non-small cell lung cancer. The V gene is TRBV20-1, the J gene TRBJ2-7; D gene ambiguous. The CDR3 DNA reads as TGCAGTGCTAGAGTTCTCACGGGCTACGAGCAGTACTTC. Protein sequence: CSARVLTGYEQYF.